The sequence of this T cell receptor beta chain was determined in a study of blood T cell repertoires in COVID-19. Across the whole study: T cells, B-cell-depleted T cells, or PBMCs supplied cDNA or gDNA.

After removal of 5 bases from V and 5 bases from J, the junction contained 7 bases not matched to a gene. The germline V gene encodes CDR1 SNHLY and CDR2 FYNNEI. The CDR3 extends over 15 amino acids. Sequencing was performed with immunoSEQ multiplex PCR; in TCRdb, only in-frame clones are kept and a portion is missing. The top ten clones hold roughly 10% of a sample with tens of thousands of clones, 85% of them seen once. The chain combines TRBV2 with TRBJ2-3; TRBD2 agrees at 10 bases. The source material was peripheral blood. This receptor was identified in a human donor in a cohort sampled during active COVID-19. CDR3 nucleotide sequence: TGTGCCAGCAGTAAACGGACTAGCGGAGGAGATACGCAGTATTTT. Amino acid sequence: CASSKRTSGGDTQYF.